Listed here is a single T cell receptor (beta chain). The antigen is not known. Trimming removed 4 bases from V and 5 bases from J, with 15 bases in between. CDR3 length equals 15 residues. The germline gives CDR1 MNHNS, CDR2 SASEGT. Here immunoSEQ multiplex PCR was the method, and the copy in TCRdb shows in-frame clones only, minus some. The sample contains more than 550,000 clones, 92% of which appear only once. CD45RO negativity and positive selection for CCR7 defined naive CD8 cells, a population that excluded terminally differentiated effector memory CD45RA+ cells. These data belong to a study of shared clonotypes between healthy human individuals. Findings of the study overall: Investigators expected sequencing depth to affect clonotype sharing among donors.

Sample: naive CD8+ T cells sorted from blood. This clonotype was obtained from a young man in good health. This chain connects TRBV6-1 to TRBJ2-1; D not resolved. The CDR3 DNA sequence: TGTGCCAGCAGTGCCCCCCTCGGCGCTAACAATGAGCAGTTCTTC. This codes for CASSAPLGANNEQFF.